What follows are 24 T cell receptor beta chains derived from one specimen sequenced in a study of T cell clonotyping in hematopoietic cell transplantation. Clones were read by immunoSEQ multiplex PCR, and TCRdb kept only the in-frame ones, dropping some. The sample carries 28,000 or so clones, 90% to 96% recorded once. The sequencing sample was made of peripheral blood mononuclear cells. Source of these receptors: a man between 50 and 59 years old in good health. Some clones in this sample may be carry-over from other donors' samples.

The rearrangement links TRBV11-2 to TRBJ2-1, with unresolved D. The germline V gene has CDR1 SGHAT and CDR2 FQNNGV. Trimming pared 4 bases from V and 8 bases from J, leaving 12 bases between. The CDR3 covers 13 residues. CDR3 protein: CASSSGRDDEQFF. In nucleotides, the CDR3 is TGTGCCAGCAGCTCTGGACGAGACGATGAGCAGTTCTTC.

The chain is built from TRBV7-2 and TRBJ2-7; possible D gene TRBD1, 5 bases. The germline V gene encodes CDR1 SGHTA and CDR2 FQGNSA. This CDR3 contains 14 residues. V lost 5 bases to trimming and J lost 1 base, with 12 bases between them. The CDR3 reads CASSPTQGSYEQYF. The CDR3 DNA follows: TGTGCCAGCAGCCCAACGCAGGGATCCTACGAGCAGTACTTC.

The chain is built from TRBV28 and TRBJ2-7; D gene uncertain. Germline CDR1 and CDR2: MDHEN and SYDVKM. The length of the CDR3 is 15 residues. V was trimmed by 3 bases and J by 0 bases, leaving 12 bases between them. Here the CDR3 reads CASSFSPDPSYEQYF. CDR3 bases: TGTGCCAGCAGTTTTTCCCCTGACCCCTCCTACGAGCAGTACTTC. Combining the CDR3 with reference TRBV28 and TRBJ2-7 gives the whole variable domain DVKVTQSSRYLVKRTGEKVFLECVQDMDHENMFWYRQDPGLGLRLIYFSYDVKMKEKGDIPEGYSVSREKKERFSLILESASTNQTSMYLCASSFSPDPSYEQYFGPGTRLTVT.

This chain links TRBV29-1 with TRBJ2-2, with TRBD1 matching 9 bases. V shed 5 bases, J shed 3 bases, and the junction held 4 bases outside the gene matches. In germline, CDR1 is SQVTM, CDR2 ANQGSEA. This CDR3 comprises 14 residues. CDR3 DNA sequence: TGCAGCGTTTCTCGGACAGGGGACACCGGGGAGCTGTTTTTT. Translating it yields CSVSRTGDTGELFF.

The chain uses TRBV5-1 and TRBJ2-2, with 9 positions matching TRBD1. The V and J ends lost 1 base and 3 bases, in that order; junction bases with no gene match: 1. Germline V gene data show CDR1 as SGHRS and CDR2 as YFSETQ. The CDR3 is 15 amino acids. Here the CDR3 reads CASSLTGGYTGELFF. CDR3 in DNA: TGCGCCAGCAGCTTGACAGGGGGCTACACCGGGGAGCTGTTTTTT.

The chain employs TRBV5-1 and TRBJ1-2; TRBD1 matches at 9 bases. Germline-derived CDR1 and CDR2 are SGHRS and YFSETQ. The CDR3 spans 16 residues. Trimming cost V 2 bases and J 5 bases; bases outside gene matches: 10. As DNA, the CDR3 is TGCGCCAGCAGCTTCCGACAGGGGGGGGGATATTATGGCTACACCTTC. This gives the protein CASSFRQGGGYYGYTF.

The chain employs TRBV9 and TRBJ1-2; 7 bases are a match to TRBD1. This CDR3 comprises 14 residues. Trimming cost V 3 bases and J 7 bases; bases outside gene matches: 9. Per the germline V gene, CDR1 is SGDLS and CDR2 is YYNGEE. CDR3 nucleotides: TGTGCCAGCAGCGCGACAGGGAGCGCCTTTGGCTACACCTTC. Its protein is CASSATGSAFGYTF.

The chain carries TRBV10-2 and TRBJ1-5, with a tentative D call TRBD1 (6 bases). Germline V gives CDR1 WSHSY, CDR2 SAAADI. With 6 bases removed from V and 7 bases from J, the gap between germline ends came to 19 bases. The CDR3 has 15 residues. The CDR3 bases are TGCGCCAGCAGGCCCTCGGGGGGCAAAGAACAGCCCCAGCATTTT. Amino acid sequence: CASRPSGGKEQPQHF.

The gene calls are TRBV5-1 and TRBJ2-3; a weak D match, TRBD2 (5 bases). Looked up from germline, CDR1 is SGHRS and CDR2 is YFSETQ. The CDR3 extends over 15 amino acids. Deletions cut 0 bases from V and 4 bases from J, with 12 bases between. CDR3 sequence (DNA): TGCGCCAGCAGCTTGGCCCGTGGGAGCGCAGATACGCAGTATTTT. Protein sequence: CASSLARGSADTQYF. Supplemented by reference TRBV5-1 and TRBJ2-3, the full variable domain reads KAGVTQTPRYLIKTRGQQVTLSCSPISGHRSVSWYQQTPGQGLQFLFEYFSETQRNKGNFPGRFSGRQFSNSRSEMNVSTLELGDSALYLCASSLARGSADTQYFGPGTRLTVL.

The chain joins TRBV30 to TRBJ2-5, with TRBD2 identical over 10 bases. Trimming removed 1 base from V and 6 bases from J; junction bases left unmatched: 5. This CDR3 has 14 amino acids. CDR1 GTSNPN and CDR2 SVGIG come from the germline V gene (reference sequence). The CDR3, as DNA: TGTGCCTGGAGTGGGGCTAGCGGGGGAAAGACCCAGTACTTC. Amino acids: CAWSGASGGKTQYF.

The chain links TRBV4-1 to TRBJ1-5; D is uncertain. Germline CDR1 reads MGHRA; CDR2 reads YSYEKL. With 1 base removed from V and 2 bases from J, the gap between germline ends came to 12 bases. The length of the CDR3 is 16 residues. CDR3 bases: TGCGCCAGCAGCCAAGGGGCCCGAGCTGGCAATCAGCCCCAGCATTTT. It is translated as CASSQGARAGNQPQHF.

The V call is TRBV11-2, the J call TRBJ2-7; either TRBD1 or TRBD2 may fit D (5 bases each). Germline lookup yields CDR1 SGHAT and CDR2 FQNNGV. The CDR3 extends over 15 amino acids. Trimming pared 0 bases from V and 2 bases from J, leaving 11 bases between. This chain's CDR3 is CASSLDPRGTYEQYF. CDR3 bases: TGTGCCAGCAGCTTAGATCCACGGGGCACCTACGAGCAGTACTTC.

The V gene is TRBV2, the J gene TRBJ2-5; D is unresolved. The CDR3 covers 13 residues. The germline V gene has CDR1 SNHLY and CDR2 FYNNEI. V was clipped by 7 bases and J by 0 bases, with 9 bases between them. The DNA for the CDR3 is TGTGCCAGCAATCCAGAGTACCAAGAGACCCAGTACTTC. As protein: CASNPEYQETQYF.

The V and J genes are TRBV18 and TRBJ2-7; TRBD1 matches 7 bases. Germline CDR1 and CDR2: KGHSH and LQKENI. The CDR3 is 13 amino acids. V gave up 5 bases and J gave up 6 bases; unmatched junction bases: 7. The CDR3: CASSYDRVSEQYF. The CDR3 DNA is TGTGCCAGCTCATACGACAGGGTGAGCGAGCAGTACTTC.

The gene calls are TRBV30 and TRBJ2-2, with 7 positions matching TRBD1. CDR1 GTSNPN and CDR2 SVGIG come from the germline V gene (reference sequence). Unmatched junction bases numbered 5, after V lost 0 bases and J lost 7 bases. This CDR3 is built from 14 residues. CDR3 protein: CAWSVRQGDGELFF. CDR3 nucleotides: TGTGCCTGGAGTGTAAGACAGGGTGACGGGGAGCTGTTTTTT. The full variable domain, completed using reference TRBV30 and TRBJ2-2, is SQTIHQWPATLVQPVGSPLSLECTVEGTSNPNLYWYRQAAGRGLQLLFYSVGIGQISSEVPQNLSASRPQDRQFILSSKKLLLSDSGFYLCAWSVRQGDGELFFGEGSRLTVL.

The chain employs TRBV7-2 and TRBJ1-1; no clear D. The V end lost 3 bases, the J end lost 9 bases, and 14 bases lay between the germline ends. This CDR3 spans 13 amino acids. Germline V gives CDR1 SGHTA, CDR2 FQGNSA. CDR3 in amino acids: CASSFDKWGKAFF. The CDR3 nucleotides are TGTGCCAGCAGCTTCGACAAATGGGGAAAAGCTTTCTTT.

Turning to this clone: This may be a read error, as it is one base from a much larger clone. The CDR3 is CASSPSTDTQYF. The CDR3 nucleotides read TGTGCCAGCAGCCCTAGCACAGATACGCAGTATTTT. This chain joins TRBV9 and TRBJ2-3, with no clear D. Germline V lookup: CDR1 SGDLS, CDR2 YYNGEE. The CDR3 consists of 12 residues. V was trimmed by 4 bases and J by 0 bases, leaving 3 bases between them. Supplemented by reference TRBV9 and TRBJ2-3, the full variable domain reads DSGVTQTPKHLITATGQRVTLRCSPRSGDLSVYWYQQSLDQGLQFLIQYYNGEERAKGNILERFSAQQFPDLHSELNLSSLELGDSALYFCASSPSTDTQYFGPGTRLTVL.

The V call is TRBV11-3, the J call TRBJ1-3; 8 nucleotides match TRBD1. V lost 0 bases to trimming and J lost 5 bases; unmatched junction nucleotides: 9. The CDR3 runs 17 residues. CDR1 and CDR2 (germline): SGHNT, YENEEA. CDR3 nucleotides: TGTGCCAGCAGCTTAGACGGGCCAGGGGGCTCGAGAAACACCATATATTTT. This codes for CASSLDGPGGSRNTIYF.

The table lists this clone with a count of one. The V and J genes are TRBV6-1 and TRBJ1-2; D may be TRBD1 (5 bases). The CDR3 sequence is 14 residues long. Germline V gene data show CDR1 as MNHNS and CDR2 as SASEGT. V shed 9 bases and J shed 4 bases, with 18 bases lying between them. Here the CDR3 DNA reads TGTGCCAGTAGTACTGGGGGGTATACCTATGGCTACACCTTC. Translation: CASSTGGYTYGYTF.

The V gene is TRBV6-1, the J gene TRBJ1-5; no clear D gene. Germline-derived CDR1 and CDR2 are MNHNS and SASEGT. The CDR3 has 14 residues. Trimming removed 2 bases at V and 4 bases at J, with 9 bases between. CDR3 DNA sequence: TGTGCCAGCAGTGAACTCGGGGAGAATCAGCCCCAGCATTTT. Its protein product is CASSELGENQPQHF.

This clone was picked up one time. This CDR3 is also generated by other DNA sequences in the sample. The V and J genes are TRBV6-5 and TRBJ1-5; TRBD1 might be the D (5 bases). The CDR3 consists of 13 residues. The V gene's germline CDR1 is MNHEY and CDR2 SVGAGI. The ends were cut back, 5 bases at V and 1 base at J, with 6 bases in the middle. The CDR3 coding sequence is TGTGCCAGCAGTCGGGACAGCAATCAGCCCCAGCATTTT. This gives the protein CASSRDSNQPQHF.

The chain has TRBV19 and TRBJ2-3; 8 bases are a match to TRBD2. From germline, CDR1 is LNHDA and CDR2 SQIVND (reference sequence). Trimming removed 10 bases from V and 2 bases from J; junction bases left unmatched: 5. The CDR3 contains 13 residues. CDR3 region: CATQAGVTDTQYF. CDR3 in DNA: TGTGCCACTCAAGCGGGGGTCACAGATACGCAGTATTTT.

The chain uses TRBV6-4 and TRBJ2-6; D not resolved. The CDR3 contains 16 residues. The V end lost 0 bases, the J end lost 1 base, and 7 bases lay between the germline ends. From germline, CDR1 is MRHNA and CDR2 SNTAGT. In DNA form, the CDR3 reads TGTGCCAGCAGTGACTCGGTAGGGTCTGGGGCCAACGTCCTGACTTTC. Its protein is CASSDSVGSGANVLTF.

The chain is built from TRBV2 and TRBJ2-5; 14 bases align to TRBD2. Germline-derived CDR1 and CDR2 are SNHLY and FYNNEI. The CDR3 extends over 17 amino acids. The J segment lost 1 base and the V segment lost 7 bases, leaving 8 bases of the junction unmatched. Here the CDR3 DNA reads TGTGCCAGCAACGGACTAGCGGGGGGTGCACTCCAAGAGACCCAGTACTTC. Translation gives CASNGLAGGALQETQYF.